Each of the 30 T cell receptor beta chains below was sequenced from the same sample in a study of vaccination and CD4 T cells after COVID-19 (dated by TCRdb to about 2022). Library method: PCR. Sequencing relied on an Illumina iSeq 100. DNA from cultured CD4+ T cells was subjected to TCR sequencing with the Oncomine TCR Beta short-read assay at the Johns Hopkins FTIC core. TCRdb applied fastp at Q25 and MiXCR to the public reads, then kept only in-frame beta chains. For every CDR3 protein sequence, its rows merge into one entry that carries the most common genes and DNA. The table for this sample lists over 10,000 distinct CDR3 sequences; 50% to 65% of them were counted only once. About an eighth of the sample lies in the top ten. In the paper's terms, the treatment or condition label means: roughly 10-day PBMC culture with coronavirus spike peptide pools or control peptides (ViraFEST assay). These receptors' antigens are unknown.

The specimen sequenced was CD4+ T cells from blood, cultured in vitro. The receptor source for this set is a human donor who had recovered from COVID-19.

This clonotype is judged medium-sized. The CDR3 DNA follows: TGCAGTGCTACCCGGGAGCAGGGGAGTAGTCAGCCCCAGCATTTT. Protein product: CSATREQGSSQPQHF. This chain uses TRBV20-1 with TRBJ1-5; D is perhaps TRBD1 (6 bases). With 4 bases removed from V and 6 bases from J, the gap between germline ends came to 19 bases. The V gene's germline CDR1 is DFQATT and CDR2 SNEGSKA (reference sequence). CDR3 length: 15 residues.

The sample holds one count of this clonotype. The chain uses TRBV4-2 and TRBJ2-5; D might be TRBD1 or TRBD2, each matching 5 bases. Germline loops: CDR1 LGHNA, CDR2 YNFKEQ. CDR3 length: 15 amino acids. Trimming cost V 6 bases and J 3 bases, with 17 bases left between them. This CDR3 is CASSRHSRDEETQYF. The CDR3, as DNA: TGTGCCAGCAGTCGACACTCTCGGGACGAAGAGACCCAGTACTTC.

The chain employs TRBV20-1 and TRBJ1-2; no definite D call. The CDR3 spans 17 residues. With 7 bases removed from V and 0 bases from J, the gap between germline ends came to 24 bases. Germline V lookup: CDR1 DFQATT, CDR2 SNEGSKA (reference sequence). The CDR3 protein is CSVTPPGSYLTNYGYTF. Here the CDR3 DNA reads TGCAGTGTCACACCACCGGGGTCCTATCTGACTAACTATGGCTACACCTTC.

This clonotype was counted a few times. The V and J genes are TRBV19 and TRBJ1-5; D is unclear. V was trimmed by 2 bases and J by 2 bases, leaving 10 bases between them. CDR3 length equals 15 residues. CDR1 LNHDA and CDR2 SQIVND come from the germline V gene (reference sequence). As DNA, the CDR3 is TGTGCCAGTAGTATATGGGGTCGGGGCAATCAGCCCCAGCATTTT. Encoded protein: CASSIWGRGNQPQHF.

V and J are TRBV20-1 and TRBJ1-4; D not resolved. Germline V gives CDR1 DFQATT, CDR2 SNEGSKA (reference sequence). Between the trimmed V and J ends, which lost 0 bases and 3 bases, there was a span of 8 bases. This CDR3 region has 14 residues. The CDR3: CSARDPRANEKLFF. As DNA, the CDR3 is TGCAGTGCTAGAGACCCACGGGCTAATGAAAAACTGTTTTTT.

The chain employs TRBV7-2 and TRBJ2-5; 7 bases match TRBD1. CDR3 length: 14 amino acids. CDR1 is SGHTA, CDR2 FQGNSA, per germline. The V gene end was trimmed by 4 bases and the J gene end by 2 bases; junction bases not matched to a gene: 4. The DNA of the CDR3 is TGTGCCAGCAGCTCCATCAGGGGGCAAGAGACCCAGTACTTC. Protein: CASSSIRGQETQYF. The complete variable domain, with remaining parts taken from reference TRBV7-2 and TRBJ2-5, reads GAGVSQSPSNKVTEKGKDVELRCDPISGHTALYWYRQSLGQGLEFLIYFQGNSAPDKSGLPSDRFSAERTGGSVSTLTIQRTQQEDSAVYLCASSSIRGQETQYFGPGTRLLVL.

This clonotype appeared a single time. The V and J genes are TRBV5-6 and TRBJ1-1; tentative D call: TRBD1 (5 bases). This CDR3 is 15 amino acids long. Germline V lookup: CDR1 SGHDT, CDR2 YYEEEE. V lost 2 bases and J lost 1, with 12 bases in between. CDR3 coding DNA: TGTGCCAGCAGCTTACTGGGGGTAGGGAACACTGAAGCTTTCTTT. The encoded protein is CASSLLGVGNTEAFF.

The chain has TRBV23-1 and TRBJ2-5; TRBD2 matches 12 bases. TRBV23-1 is classed as an ORF, of uncertain function. J lost 2 bases, V lost 5 bases, and 9 bases had no gene match. This CDR3 has 17 residues. The CDR3 sequence: CASSFSGLAGTQETQYF. In nucleotides, the CDR3 is TGCGCCAGCAGTTTTTCCGGACTAGCGGGGACGCAAGAGACCCAGTACTTC.

This clonotype appeared a few times. V and J are TRBV6-4 and TRBJ2-3, with TRBD2 identical over 9 bases. The J segment lost 1 base and the V segment lost 4 bases, leaving 3 bases of the junction unmatched. This CDR3 contains 15 residues. The germline V gene has CDR1 MRHNA and CDR2 SNTAGT. The CDR3 coding sequence is TGTGCCAGCAGTGGGGTAGCGGGAGGCACAGATACGCAGTATTTT. Residues: CASSGVAGGTDTQYF.

J is TRBJ1-1 and V is TRBV6-1; no reliable D call. V dropped 2 bases and J dropped 0 bases, with 13 bases sitting between them. In germline, CDR1 is MNHNS, CDR2 SASEGT. The CDR3 spans 16 residues. Here the CDR3 DNA reads TGTGCCAGCAGTGAACTAAGGGAAAGGGTGAACACTGAAGCTTTCTTT. Residues: CASSELRERVNTEAFF.

The genes are TRBV7-2 and TRBJ1-1, with D possibly matching TRBD1 (5 bases). The germline V gene has CDR1 SGHTA and CDR2 FQGNSA. Trimming removed 1 base from V and 8 bases from J, with 17 bases in between. This CDR3 region has 15 residues. CDR3 loop: CASSLDRVRGREAFF. The CDR3 bases are TGTGCCAGCAGCTTAGACCGTGTTCGGGGGAGGGAAGCTTTCTTT.

The chain has TRBV10-3 and TRBJ2-7; D remains unclear. V dropped 0 bases and J dropped 4 bases, with 16 bases sitting between them. Germline CDR1 reads ENHRY; CDR2 reads SYGVKD. This CDR3 is built from 16 residues. The CDR3 coding sequence is TGTGCCATCAGTGAGTCGAGTTTAGGTTTCGGGTACGAGCAGTACTTC. It translates to CAISESSLGFGYEQYF.

This clonotype was detected only a few times. The chain joins TRBV28 to TRBJ2-5, with D possibly matching TRBD1 (6 bases). The V end lost 3 bases, the J end lost 0 bases, and 14 bases lay between the germline ends. CDR3 length: 16 residues. Germline CDR1 and CDR2: MDHEN and SYDVKM. The CDR3 DNA reads TGTGCCAGCAGTTTCGTTGGGGGCCTGAACCAAGAGACCCAGTACTTC. This translates into CASSFVGGLNQETQYF. The full variable domain, with the rest looked up from reference TRBV28 and TRBJ2-5, is DVKVTQSSRYLVKRTGEKVFLECVQDMDHENMFWYRQDPGLGLRLIYFSYDVKMKEKGDIPEGYSVSREKKERFSLILESASTNQTSMYLCASSFVGGLNQETQYFGPGTRLLVL.

The V call is TRBV24-1, the J call TRBJ2-2, with D unresolved. This CDR3 has 16 residues. Germline CDR1 KGHDR, CDR2 SFDVKD. Trimming left V 1 base short and J 1 base short, with 9 bases between. CDR3 sequence (DNA): TGTGCCACCAGTGATTTTGTCGGCCAGAACACCGGGGAGCTGTTTTTT. This translates into CATSDFVGQNTGELFF.

This clonotype has more than one count but fewer than ten. The rearrangement joins TRBV20-1 to TRBJ2-3, with TRBD2 matching over 13 bases. V shed 6 bases, J shed 4 bases, and the junction held 4 bases outside the gene matches. The CDR3 runs 14 residues. The germline CDR1 and CDR2 sequences are DFQATT and SNEGSKA (reference sequence). CDR3 protein: CSARLAGGADTQYF. CDR3 DNA sequence: TGCAGTGCCCGACTAGCGGGAGGTGCAGATACGCAGTATTTT.

The V gene is TRBV24-1, the J gene TRBJ2-7, with 10 bases lining up with TRBD1. Germline V gene lookup returns CDR1 KGHDR and CDR2 SFDVKD. The J segment lost 6 bases and the V segment lost 3 bases, leaving 7 bases of the junction unmatched. The length of the CDR3 is 15 residues. The CDR3 spells CATSDPGQGFGEQYF. The CDR3 DNA is TGTGCCACCAGTGATCCGGGACAGGGGTTTGGCGAGCAGTACTTC.

The rearrangement uses TRBV12-3 or TRBV12-4 and TRBJ2-3; the D is unclear. Trimming took 7 bases from V and 4 from J, leaving 9 bases between them. The CDR3 is 12 residues long. Written as DNA, the CDR3 is TGTGCCAGCACCCGGGCCGCAGATACGCAGTATTTT. This gives the protein CASTRAADTQYF.

This clonotype was found a few times. V gene TRBV6-2 or TRBV6-3 combines with J gene TRBJ1-5; the D is unclear. V was cut by 4 bases and J by 3 bases, with 4 bases left in between. The germline CDR1 and CDR2 sequences are MNHEY and SVGEGT. The CDR3 contains 12 residues. The CDR3 protein is CASSFSNQPQHF. CDR3 sequence (DNA): TGTGCCAGCAGTTTCTCCAATCAGCCCCAGCATTTT.

The V gene is TRBV5-1, the J gene TRBJ1-1; D might be TRBD1 (5 bases). V was pared by 0 bases and J by 4 bases, with 16 bases between. The germline CDR1 and CDR2 sequences are SGHRS and YFSETQ. This CDR3 is 16 amino acids long. This chain's CDR3 is CASSLVPQGRGTEAFF. CDR3 nucleotides: TGCGCCAGCAGCTTGGTGCCCCAGGGTAGGGGCACTGAAGCTTTCTTT.

The V and J genes are TRBV20-1 and TRBJ2-1; D ambiguous. V was trimmed by 2 bases and J by 8 bases, leaving 7 bases between them. The CDR3 length is 11 residues. In germline, CDR1 is DFQATT, CDR2 SNEGSKA (reference sequence). The CDR3, as DNA: TGCAGTGCTAGACCCGGGTATGAGCAGTTCTTC. It yields the protein CSARPGYEQFF.

The chain employs TRBV19 and TRBJ1-5; D is ambiguous. Germline V gene sequence: CDR1 LNHDA, CDR2 SQIVND (reference sequence). The CDR3 extends over 15 amino acids. Trimming removed 3 bases at V and 3 bases at J, with 12 bases between. CDR3 DNA sequence: TGTGCCAGTAGTATTCAGCAGAGTAACAATCAGCCCCAGCATTTT. It translates to CASSIQQSNNQPQHF.

The chain has TRBV7-3 and TRBJ2-5; D gene ambiguous. V was trimmed by 1 base and J by 5 bases, leaving 8 bases between them. There are 13 residues in the CDR3. CDR1 SGHTA and CDR2 FQGTGA come from the germline V gene. The CDR3 bases are TGTGCCAGCAGCTTAAAGTTCCGCGAGACCCAGTACTTC. Encoded protein: CASSLKFRETQYF. Supplemented by reference TRBV7-3 and TRBJ2-5, the full variable domain reads GAGVSQTPSNKVTEKGKYVELRCDPISGHTALYWYRQSLGQGPEFLIYFQGTGAADDSGLPNDRFFAVRPEGSVSTLKIQRTERGDSAVYLCASSLKFRETQYFGPGTRLLVL.

This clonotype was seen a few times. The V and J genes are TRBV7-9 and TRBJ2-1, with D possibly TRBD2 on 5 matching bases. With 3 bases removed from V and 6 bases from J, the gap between germline ends came to 18 bases. This CDR3 has 16 amino acids. CDR1 is SEHNR, CDR2 FQNEAQ, per germline (reference sequence). CDR3 sequence (DNA): TGTGCCAGCAGCTTCCCAAATAGCGATGTGGTCAATGAGCAGTTCTTC. The encoded protein is CASSFPNSDVVNEQFF.

This clonotype turned up a few times. V usage is TRBV5-1 and J usage is TRBJ1-2, with D perhaps TRBD1 (6 bases). The germline V gene has CDR1 SGHRS and CDR2 YFSETQ. Trimming left V 2 bases short and J 6 bases short, with 20 bases between. The CDR3 is made up of 16 amino acids. The CDR3 region is CASSLGQIPFRDGYTF. The CDR3 DNA is TGCGCCAGCAGCTTAGGACAGATTCCGTTTCGGGATGGCTACACCTTC.

The chain joins TRBV20-1 to TRBJ2-5; the match to TRBD2 covers 10 bases. Germline V CDR1 and CDR2: DFQATT, SNEGSKA (reference sequence). V gave up 3 bases and J gave up 7 bases; unmatched junction bases: 17. This CDR3 is built from 17 residues. The CDR3 loop is CSARFRDLLAGRRTQYF. CDR3 coding DNA: TGCAGTGCTAGGTTTCGGGATTTACTAGCGGGGAGACGGACCCAGTACTTC.

The genes are TRBV7-8 and TRBJ2-5; D is undetermined. The V end lost 5 bases, the J end lost 3 bases, and 19 bases lay between the germline ends. Germline V gives CDR1 SGHVS, CDR2 FQNEAQ. The CDR3 totals 16 residues. The CDR3 sequence: CASSDNTGVKKETQYF. In DNA form, the CDR3 reads TGTGCCAGCAGCGACAATACTGGGGTGAAGAAAGAGACCCAGTACTTC.

The rearrangement uses TRBV11-3 and TRBJ2-4; D gene ambiguous. Looked up from germline, CDR1 is SGHNT and CDR2 is YENEEA. The CDR3 contains 13 residues. V lost 0 bases and J 7 bases, leaving 7 bases between the germline ends. The CDR3 here is CASSLDETNIQYF. CDR3 bases: TGTGCCAGCAGCTTAGATGAAACCAACATTCAGTACTTC.

The gene calls are TRBV20-1 and TRBJ1-5; no reliable D call. Germline loops: CDR1 DFQATT, CDR2 SNEGSKA (reference sequence). This CDR3 spans 12 amino acids. Deletions cut 6 bases from V and 4 bases from J, with 10 bases between. The CDR3 region is CSANRKNQPQHF. CDR3 bases: TGCAGTGCAAATAGAAAAAATCAGCCCCAGCATTTT.

This rearrangement joins TRBV5-4 to TRBJ2-7; D perhaps matches TRBD2 (6 bases). Between the trimmed V and J ends, which lost 4 bases and 3 bases, there was a span of 14 bases. CDR3 size: 14 residues. The germline CDR1 and CDR2 sequences are SGHNT and YYREEE (reference sequence). This chain's CDR3 is CASSAAGIYYEQYF. The DNA for the CDR3 is TGTGCCAGCAGCGCTGCGGGGATCTACTACGAGCAGTACTTC. Combining the CDR3 with reference TRBV5-4 and TRBJ2-7 gives the whole variable domain ETGVTQSPTHLIKTRGQQVTLRCSSQSGHNTVSWYQQALGQGPQFIFQYYREEENGRGNFPPRFSGLQFPNYSSELNVNALELDDSALYLCASSAAGIYYEQYFGPGTRLTVT.

This rearrangement joins TRBV7-2 to TRBJ1-1; 8 bases map to TRBD1. Trimming removed 0 bases from V and 11 bases from J; junction bases left unmatched: 5. The CDR3 is made up of 13 amino acids. CDR1 and CDR2 from the germline V gene are SGHTA and FQGNSA. The CDR3 is CASSLAMTGVAFF. For the CDR3, the DNA is TGTGCCAGCAGCTTAGCGATGACAGGGGTGGCTTTCTTT.